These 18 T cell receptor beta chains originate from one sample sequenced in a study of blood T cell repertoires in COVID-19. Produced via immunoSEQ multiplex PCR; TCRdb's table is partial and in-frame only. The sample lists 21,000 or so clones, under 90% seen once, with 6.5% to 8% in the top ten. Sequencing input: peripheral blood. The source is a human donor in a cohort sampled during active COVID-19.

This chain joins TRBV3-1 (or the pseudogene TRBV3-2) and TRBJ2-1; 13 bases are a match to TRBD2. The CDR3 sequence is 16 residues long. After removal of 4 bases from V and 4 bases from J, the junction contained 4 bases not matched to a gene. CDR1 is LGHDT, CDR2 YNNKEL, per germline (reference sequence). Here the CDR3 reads CASSRTSGGGYNEQFF. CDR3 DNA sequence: TGTGCCAGCAGCCGAACTAGCGGGGGGGGATACAATGAGCAGTTCTTC.

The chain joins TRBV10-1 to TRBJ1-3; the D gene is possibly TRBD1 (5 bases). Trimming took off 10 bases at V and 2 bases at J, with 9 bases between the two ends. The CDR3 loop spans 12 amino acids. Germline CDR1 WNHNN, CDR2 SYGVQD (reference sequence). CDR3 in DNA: TGCGCCAACGGGACTGCTGGAAACACCATATATTTT. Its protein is CANGTAGNTIYF.

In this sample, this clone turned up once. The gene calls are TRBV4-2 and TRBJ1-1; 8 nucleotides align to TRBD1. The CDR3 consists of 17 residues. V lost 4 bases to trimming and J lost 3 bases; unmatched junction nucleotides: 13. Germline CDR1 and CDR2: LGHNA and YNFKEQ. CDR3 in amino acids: CASSPQPGGASDTEAFF. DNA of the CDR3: TGTGCCAGCAGCCCGCAACCAGGGGGCGCATCGGACACTGAAGCTTTCTTT.

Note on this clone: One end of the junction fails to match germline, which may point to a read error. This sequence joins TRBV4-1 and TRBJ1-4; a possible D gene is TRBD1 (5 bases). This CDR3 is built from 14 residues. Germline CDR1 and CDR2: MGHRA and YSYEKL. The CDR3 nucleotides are TGCGCCAGCAACCAAGACAGCGTAAATGAAAAACTGTTTTTT. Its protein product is CASNQDSVNEKLFF.

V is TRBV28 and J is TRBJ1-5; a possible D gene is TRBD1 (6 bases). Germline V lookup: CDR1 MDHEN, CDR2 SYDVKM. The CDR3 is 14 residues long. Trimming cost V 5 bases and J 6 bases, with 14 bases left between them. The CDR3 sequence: CASSTGMRSQPQHF. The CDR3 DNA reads TGTGCCAGCAGTACAGGGATGCGAAGTCAGCCCCAGCATTTT.

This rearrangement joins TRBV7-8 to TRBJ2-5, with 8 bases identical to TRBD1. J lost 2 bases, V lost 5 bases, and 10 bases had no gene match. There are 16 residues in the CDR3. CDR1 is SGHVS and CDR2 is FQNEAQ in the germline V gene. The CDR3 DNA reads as TGTGCCAGCAGCCCCAGGGGGCTGACTAAACAAGAGACCCAGTACTTC. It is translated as CASSPRGLTKQETQYF.

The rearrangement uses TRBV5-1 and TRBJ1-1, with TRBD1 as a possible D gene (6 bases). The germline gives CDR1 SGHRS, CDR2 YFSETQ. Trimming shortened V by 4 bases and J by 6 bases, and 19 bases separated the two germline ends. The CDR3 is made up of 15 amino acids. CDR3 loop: CASSPPGQQRAEAFF. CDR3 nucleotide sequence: TGCGCCAGCAGCCCCCCCGGACAGCAACGGGCTGAAGCTTTCTTT.

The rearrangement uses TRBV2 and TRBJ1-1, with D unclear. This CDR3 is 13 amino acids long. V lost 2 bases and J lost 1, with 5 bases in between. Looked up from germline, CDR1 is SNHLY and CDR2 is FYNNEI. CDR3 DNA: TGTGCCAGCAGTGAATTAGAGAACACTGAAGCTTTCTTT. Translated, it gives CASSELENTEAFF.

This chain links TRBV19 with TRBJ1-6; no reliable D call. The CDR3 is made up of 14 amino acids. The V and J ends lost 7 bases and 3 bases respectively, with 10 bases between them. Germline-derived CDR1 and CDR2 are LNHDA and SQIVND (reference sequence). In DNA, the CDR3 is TGTGCCAGTACCCCTGGAGGCTATAATTCACCCCTCCACTTT. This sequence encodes CASTPGGYNSPLHF. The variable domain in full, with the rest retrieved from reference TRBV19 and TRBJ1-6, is DGGITQSPKYLFRKEGQNVTLSCEQNLNHDAMYWYRQDPGQGLRLIYYSQIVNDFQKGDIAEGYSVSREKKESFPLTVTSAQKNPTAFYLCASTPGGYNSPLHFGNGTRLTVT.

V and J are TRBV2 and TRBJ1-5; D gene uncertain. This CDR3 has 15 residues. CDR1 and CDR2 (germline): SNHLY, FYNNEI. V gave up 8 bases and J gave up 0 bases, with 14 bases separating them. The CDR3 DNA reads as TGTGCCAGCCTCCCGGAAGACTATAGCAATCAGCCCCAGCATTTT. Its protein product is CASLPEDYSNQPQHF.

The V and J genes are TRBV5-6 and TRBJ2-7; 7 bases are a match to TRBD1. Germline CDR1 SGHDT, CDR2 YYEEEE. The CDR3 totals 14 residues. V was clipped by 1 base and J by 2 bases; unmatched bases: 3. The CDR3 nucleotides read TGTGCCAGCAGCTTGTTACAGGGGACCTACGAGCAGTACTTC. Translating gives CASSLLQGTYEQYF.

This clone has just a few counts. CDR3 protein: CASTKTAKSPLHF. The DNA of the CDR3 is TGTGCCAGCACGAAGACAGCTAAGTCACCCCTCCACTTT. V usage is TRBV25-1 and J usage is TRBJ1-6, with D possibly being TRBD1 (5 bases). The CDR3 totals 13 residues. Per germline, CDR1 MGHDK and CDR2 SYGVNS. V shed 7 bases and J shed 10 bases, with 14 bases lying between them.

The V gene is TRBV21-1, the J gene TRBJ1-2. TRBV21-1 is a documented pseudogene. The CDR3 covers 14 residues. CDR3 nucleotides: TGTGCCAGCACCTTGACCGGAGCTAACTATGGCTACACCTTC. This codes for CASTLTGANYGYTF.

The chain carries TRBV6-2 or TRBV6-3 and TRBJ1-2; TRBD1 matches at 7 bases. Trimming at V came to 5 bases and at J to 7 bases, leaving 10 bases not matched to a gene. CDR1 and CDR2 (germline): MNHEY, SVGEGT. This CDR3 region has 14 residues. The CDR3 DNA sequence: TGTGCCAGCAGTCGGGACAGTAAGATCTCTGGCTACACCTTC. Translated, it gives CASSRDSKISGYTF.

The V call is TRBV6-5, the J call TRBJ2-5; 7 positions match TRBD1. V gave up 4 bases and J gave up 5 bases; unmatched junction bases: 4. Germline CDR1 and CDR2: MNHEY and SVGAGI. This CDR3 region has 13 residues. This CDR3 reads CASSSTGMETQYF. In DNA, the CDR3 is TGTGCCAGCAGTTCGACAGGGATGGAGACCCAGTACTTC.

The CDR3 protein is CASSTDGGWQPQHF. CDR3 DNA sequence: TGTGCCAGCAGTACAGACGGTGGCTGGCAGCCCCAGCATTTT. V and J are TRBV27 and TRBJ1-5; D gene uncertain. V was pared by 5 bases and J by 7 bases, with 15 bases between. This CDR3 contains 14 residues. Germline CDR1 is MNHEY and CDR2 is SMNVEV (reference sequence).

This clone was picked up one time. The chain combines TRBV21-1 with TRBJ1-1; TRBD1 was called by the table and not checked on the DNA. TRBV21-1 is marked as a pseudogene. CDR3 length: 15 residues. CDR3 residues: CASSKTRTGWTEAFF. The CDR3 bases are TGTGCCAGCAGCAAAACGAGGACAGGGTGGACTGAAGCTTTCTTT.

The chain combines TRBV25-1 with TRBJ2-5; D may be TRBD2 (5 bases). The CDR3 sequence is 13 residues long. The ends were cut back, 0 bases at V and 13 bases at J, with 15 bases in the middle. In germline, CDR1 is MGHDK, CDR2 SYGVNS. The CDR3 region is CASSEYLTGNMYF. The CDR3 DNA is TGTGCCAGCAGTGAATACTTAACCGGGAATATGTACTTC. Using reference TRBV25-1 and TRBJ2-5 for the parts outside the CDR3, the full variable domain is EADIYQTPRYLVIGTGKKITLECSQTMGHDKMYWYQQDPGMELHLIHYSYGVNSTEKGDLSSESTVSRIRTEHFPLTLESARPSHTSQYLCASSEYLTGNMYFGPGTRLLVL.